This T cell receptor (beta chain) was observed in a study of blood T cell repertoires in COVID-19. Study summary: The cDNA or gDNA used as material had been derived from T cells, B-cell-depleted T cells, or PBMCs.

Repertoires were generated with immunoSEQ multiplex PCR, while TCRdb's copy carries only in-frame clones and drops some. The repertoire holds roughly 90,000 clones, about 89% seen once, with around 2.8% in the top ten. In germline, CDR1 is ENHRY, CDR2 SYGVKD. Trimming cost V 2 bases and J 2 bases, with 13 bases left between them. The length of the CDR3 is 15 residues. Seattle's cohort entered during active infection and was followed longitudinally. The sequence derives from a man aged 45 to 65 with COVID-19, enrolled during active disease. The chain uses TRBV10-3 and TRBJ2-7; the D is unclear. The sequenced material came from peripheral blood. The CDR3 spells CAISEGQVATYEQYF. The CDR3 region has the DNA TGTGCCATCAGTGAGGGTCAAGTGGCAACCTACGAGCAGTACTTC.